This passage covers 22 T cell receptor beta chains from one sample sequenced in a study of early T cells in non-severe SARS-CoV-2 infection. TCRdb redid the calling of the 5' RACE reads with MiXCR, one entry per CDR3 protein. The sample includes tens of thousands of distinct CDR3 sequences, over 4.5% of them seen just once. Material for sequencing was whole blood. These receptors originate from an adult who was a healthcare worker with PCR-confirmed SARS-CoV-2 infection or an uninfected control (not recorded which).

This clonotype was detected many times. CDR3 nucleotides: TGTGCCAGCAGTTTCTGGGGACAGGGGTATTCCGGGGCCAACGTCCTGACTTTC. Translated: CASSFWGQGYSGANVLTF. V usage is TRBV28 and J usage is TRBJ2-6; TRBD1 matches 10 bases. V shed 3 bases and J 4 bases; nucleotides not matched to a gene: 9. Germline V gene sequence: CDR1 MDHEN, CDR2 SYDVKM. CDR3 length: 18 amino acids.

This clonotype has ten or more counts. The chain combines TRBV5-5 with TRBJ1-4; 9 bases agree with TRBD1. Germline V gene data show CDR1 as SGHKS and CDR2 as YYEKEE (reference sequence). The CDR3 is made up of 15 amino acids. Unmatched junction bases numbered 12, after V lost 4 bases and J lost 11 bases. The CDR3 nucleotides are TGTGCCAGCAGCCTAACCGGGACAGGGCCGGATAAACTGTTTTTT. Amino acids: CASSLTGTGPDKLFF.

This clonotype was detected a few times. The genes are TRBV14 and TRBJ2-5; the D gene is possibly TRBD1 (5 bases). Trimming left V 4 bases short and J 7 bases short, with 19 bases between. Germline CDR1 is SGHDN and CDR2 is FVKESK. CDR3 size: 15 residues. CDR3 protein: CASSLSRVATGTQYF. In DNA form, the CDR3 reads TGTGCCAGCAGCCTTTCTCGGGTCGCAACAGGGACCCAGTACTTC. The full variable domain, completed using reference TRBV14 and TRBJ2-5, is EAGVTQFPSHSVIEKGQTVTLRCDPISGHDNLYWYRRVMGKEIKFLLHFVKESKQDESGMPNNRFLAERTGGTYSTLKVQPAELEDSGVYFCASSLSRVATGTQYFGPGTRLLVL.

This clonotype has ten or more counts. The chain has TRBV20-1 and TRBJ2-5, with D perhaps being TRBD1 or TRBD2 (5 bases each). The ends were cut back, 3 bases at V and 5 bases at J, with 16 bases in the middle. The CDR3 loop spans 14 amino acids. CDR1 and CDR2 (germline): DFQATT, SNEGSKA (reference sequence). The CDR3 reads CSARGRRDGETQYF. As DNA, the CDR3 is TGCAGTGCTAGGGGGCGTCGGGATGGGGAGACCCAGTACTTC.

Ten or more counts support this clonotype. The gene calls are TRBV12-3 or TRBV12-4 and TRBJ2-4, with 9 nucleotides matching TRBD1. The CDR3 spans 19 residues. V dropped 6 bases and J dropped 2; count of bases not matched to a gene: 17. In nucleotides, the CDR3 is TGTGCCAGCAGCCCCGGACAGGGGATTGGGCCGGTCTCCAAAAACATTCAGTACTTC. Protein: CASSPGQGIGPVSKNIQYF.

In DNA, the CDR3 is TGCAGTGCTAGAAGGTCTCTGGAGCAGTACTTC. Translated, it gives CSARRSLEQYF. V is TRBV20-1 and J is TRBJ2-7; the D is unclear. Germline values: CDR1 DFQATT, CDR2 SNEGSKA (reference sequence). The CDR3 is 11 residues long. Trimming removed 2 bases from V and 7 bases from J, with 9 bases in between.

This clonotype was recorded many times. V gene TRBV18 combines with J gene TRBJ1-1; D is uncertain. The length of the CDR3 is 15 residues. CDR1 is KGHSH, CDR2 LQKENI, per germline. V lost 0 bases to trimming and J lost 11 bases, with 19 bases between them. CDR3 DNA sequence: TGTGCCAGCTCACCACCAGGCGAGACTCAAACCAGGGCTTTCTTT. Its protein is CASSPPGETQTRAFF.

This clonotype was observed at least ten times. An end of the junction does not agree with germline; a read error may underlie this. The V gene is TRBV7-7, the J gene TRBJ2-3, with 8 bases that match TRBD2. Germline CDR1 is SSHAT and CDR2 is FNYEAQ (reference sequence). CDR3 length: 13 residues. The CDR3 coding sequence is TGTGCTAGCAGCAACGGGCGGGGGGCTACGCAGTATTTT. Residues: CASSNGRGATQYF.

The sample holds many counts of this clonotype. A read error may account for a junction end that differs from germline. This rearrangement joins TRBV18 to TRBJ1-2; 7 nucleotides line up with TRBD1. CDR1 KGHSH and CDR2 LQKENI come from the germline V gene. This CDR3 is 14 amino acids long. CDR3 amino acids: CASSPQGTNYGYTF. The DNA for the CDR3 is TGTGCCAGCTCCCCACAGGGGACTAACTATGGCTACACCTTC.

This clonotype was seen at least ten times. The chain employs TRBV10-3 and TRBJ2-5; the match to TRBD1 covers 8 bases. CDR1 is ENHRY, CDR2 SYGVKD, per germline. The junction had 8 bases not matched to a gene; V was cut back by 3 bases and J by 5 bases. CDR3 size: 15 residues. CDR3 sequence reads: CAISEATGAGETQYF. CDR3 in DNA: TGTGCCATCAGTGAAGCGACAGGGGCGGGGGAGACCCAGTACTTC.

The J gene is TRBJ1-1, the V gene TRBV24-1; D is ambiguous. Germline V gene sequence: CDR1 KGHDR, CDR2 SFDVKD. This CDR3 is built from 15 residues. Trimming removed 1 base from V and 0 bases from J, with 8 bases in between. CDR3 loop: CATSDLGQLNTEAFF. As DNA, the CDR3 is TGTGCCACCAGTGATTTAGGGCAGTTGAACACTGAAGCTTTCTTT.

The rearrangement joins TRBV7-2 to TRBJ1-3; D might be TRBD1 (5 bases). Germline CDR1 and CDR2: SGHTA and FQGNSA. V was trimmed by 5 bases and J by 4 bases, leaving 18 bases between them. The CDR3 spans 16 residues. The DNA for the CDR3 is TGTGCCAGCAGCCCTGGGGGGTTGTCTTCAGGAAACACCATATATTTT. Translating it yields CASSPGGLSSGNTIYF. Looking up the rest from reference TRBV7-2 and TRBJ1-3 gives the full variable domain: GAGVSQSPSNKVTEKGKDVELRCDPISGHTALYWYRQSLGQGLEFLIYFQGNSAPDKSGLPSDRFSAERTGGSVSTLTIQRTQQEDSAVYLCASSPGGLSSGNTIYFGEGSWLTVV.

Many counts were recorded for this clonotype. The chain joins TRBV6-2 or TRBV6-3 to TRBJ1-1; D uncertain. The germline gives CDR1 MNHEY, CDR2 SVGEGT. There are 14 residues in the CDR3. Trimming left V 6 bases short and J 1 base short, with 12 bases between. CDR3 sequence reads: CASRPLAGNTEAFF. DNA of the CDR3: TGTGCCAGCAGACCGCTAGCCGGGAACACTGAAGCTTTCTTT.

This clonotype was detected only a few times. This chain connects TRBV29-1 to TRBJ2-1, with 11 bases fitting TRBD2. CDR3 length equals 14 residues. V trimming: 5 bases; J trimming: 9 bases; junction bases outside the gene matches: 9. CDR1 is SQVTM and CDR2 is ANQGSEA in the germline V gene. In DNA form, the CDR3 reads TGCAGCGTTATACTACTAGCGGGGGTGGCTGAGCAGTTCTTC. The encoded protein is CSVILLAGVAEQFF.

This clonotype occurred many times. The J gene is TRBJ2-7, the V gene TRBV4-2; TRBD1 aligns across 12 bases. The V segment lost 1 base and the J segment 4 bases; nucleotides outside the gene matches: 5. The germline V gene has CDR1 LGHNA and CDR2 YNFKEQ. The CDR3 has 16 amino acids. The CDR3 nucleotides read TGTGCCAGCAGCCAAGCTCCGGGACAGGGGGCATACGAGCAGTACTTC. Protein product: CASSQAPGQGAYEQYF.

This clonotype was seen ten or more times. The genes are TRBV6-5 and TRBJ2-2; D unresolved. CDR1 is MNHEY, CDR2 SVGAGI, per germline. CDR3 length: 13 residues. V lost 6 bases, J lost 4 bases, and 9 bases lay in between. CDR3 amino acids: CASSLPVTGELFF. The CDR3, as DNA: TGTGCCAGCAGCCTCCCCGTCACCGGGGAGCTGTTTTTT.

A few counts support this clonotype. V and J are TRBV20-1 and TRBJ2-7; maybe TRBD2 (6 bases). The CDR3 is 13 residues long. The germline CDR1 and CDR2 sequences are DFQATT and SNEGSKA (reference sequence). The V and J ends lost 4 bases and 1 base respectively, with 11 bases between them. The CDR3 region has the DNA TGCAGTGCTATCCGGGAGACGTCCTACGAGCAGTACTTC. Its protein product is CSAIRETSYEQYF.

CDR3 DNA sequence: TGTGCCAGCGGTTTTGCAGATACGCAGTATTTT. Amino acids: CASGFADTQYF. V and J are TRBV7-6 and TRBJ2-3, with D uncertain. Germline values: CDR1 SGHVS, CDR2 FNYEAQ. This CDR3 spans 11 amino acids. V was trimmed by 8 bases and J by 4 bases, leaving 7 bases between them.

This clonotype was found many times. J is TRBJ1-3 and V is TRBV5-5; maybe TRBD1 (5 bases). The CDR3 extends over 14 amino acids. CDR1 and CDR2 (germline): SGHKS, YYEKEE (reference sequence). V was cut by 2 bases and J by 3 bases, with 9 bases left in between. Written as DNA, the CDR3 is TGTGCCAGCAGCTTCCCAGGGAGTGGAAACACCATATATTTT. Protein sequence: CASSFPGSGNTIYF.

This clonotype was seen at least ten times. The chain recombines TRBV6-6 with TRBJ1-4, with D hard to call. V dropped 6 bases and J dropped 7 bases, with 9 bases sitting between them. The CDR3 is 12 residues long. Germline V gene data show CDR1 as MNHNY and CDR2 as SVGAGI (reference sequence). The CDR3 sequence: CASRHSGEKLFF. CDR3 in DNA: TGTGCCAGCAGGCACTCCGGTGAAAAACTGTTTTTT.

This clonotype was counted many times. The chain carries TRBV6-2 or TRBV6-3 and TRBJ2-7, with a weak D call TRBD1 (6 bases). The V end was cut by 2 bases, the J end by 1 base, with 12 bases between. The CDR3 spans 15 residues. CDR1 is MNHEY and CDR2 is SVGEGT in the germline V gene. In nucleotides, the CDR3 is TGTGCCAGCAGTTACAGGGGGACGGCATCCTACGAGCAGTACTTC. Protein: CASSYRGTASYEQYF.

This clonotype has ten or more counts. This chain joins TRBV5-6 and TRBJ1-4; D unclear. The V end lost 2 bases, the J end lost 2 bases, and 13 bases lay between the germline ends. Germline assignment: CDR1 SGHDT and CDR2 YYEEEE. The CDR3 consists of 16 residues. CDR3 in amino acids: CASSLGQPGTNEKLFF. CDR3 nucleotides: TGTGCCAGCAGCTTAGGCCAACCGGGGACTAATGAAAAACTGTTTTTT.